This TCR beta chain is from a study of T cell repertoires in cytomegalovirus infection (dated by TCRdb to about 2019). For the wider study: Donor HLA type was relevant to the analysis, because carriage of CMV infection together with the matching HLA type was indicated by public TCR beta signatures. The investigation overall reported the following: The ex vivo response was dominated by HLA-C-restricted CMV-specific TCR beta clonotypes, which also provided the single most frequent clonotype in two of eight donors. In both this cohort and an independent roughly 350-donor cohort, the cumulative frequency of public TCR beta family members distinguished carriers of CMV infection plus the relevant HLA type.

Including the terminal cysteine and phenylalanine, the CDR3 comprises 15 residues. Only the CDR3 DNA stays, 45 bases, in frame from base 1. Reading the germline V gene gives CDR1 SNHLY and CDR2 FYNNEI. The germline ends are 18 bases apart after V is trimmed by 5 bases and J by 5 bases. Regarding this clonotype: The antigen it binds to is not known. Per-base qualities were not stored, and no clone one base away is much larger.

Data came from an Illumina HiSeq 1500. TCRdb reprocessed the public reads (quality trimming at Q25 with fastp, clone calling with MiXCR) and kept in-frame beta chains. Entries are consolidated by CDR3 protein sequence, retaining the most common genes and DNA. In this sample the table shows a few hundred thousand distinct CDR3 sequences, about 30% of which occur a single time. Of the sample, less than 15% is held by the ten largest clones. The sequence is built from TRBV2 and TRBJ1-2; 6 matching bases give a weak D call of TRBD1. The sequenced sample consisted of PBMCs. The sequence derives from a human donor in good health (CMV status not recorded). Some clones in this sample may be carry-over from other donors' samples. The CDR3 in this case is CASSPRGLAKYGYTF. The sequenced DNA: TGTGCCAGCAGTCCCCGGGGGCTGGCAAAGTATGGCTACACCTTC.